This T cell receptor (beta chain) is drawn from a study of neurological immune-mediated disorders. This clonotype came up many times. TCRdb used MiXCR to reprocess the 5' RACE reads, holding one entry per CDR3 protein. The table lists about 66,000 distinct CDR3 sequences, 5.2% of them singletons. CDR1 is DFQATT, CDR2 SNEGSKA, per germline (reference sequence). V lost 1 base to trimming and J lost 6 bases; unmatched junction nucleotides: 9. This CDR3 comprises 15 residues. The rearrangement uses TRBV20-1 and TRBJ1-5, with 7 bases that match TRBD1. This receptor was taken from a woman in her 30s with multiple sclerosis. Sequencing used PBMCs. Here the CDR3 reads CSARANRGFRQPQHF. The DNA for the CDR3 is TGCAGTGCTAGAGCGAACAGGGGTTTTCGTCAGCCCCAGCATTTT.